One sample yielded the 24 T cell receptor beta chains listed below, sequenced in a study of T cell responses to AZD1222 COVID-19 vaccine (dated by TCRdb to the early 2020s). The sample's time point label is to be understood as: about 28 days (+/-7) after the second vaccine dose. The library relied on the immunoSEQ multiplex PCR assay. TCRdb took this table from immuneACCESS and kept in-frame rearrangements with V and J called. Such tables lack part of the clones; where checked against another copy, unresolved V genes explain under half of the gap, and the rest is unexplained. In all, the sample holds fewer than 100,000 clones, and around nine tenths of those were seen once. Under 14% of the sample goes to the ten largest clones. The sample here was peripheral blood, taken 28 days after the second AZD1222 dose. All receptors derive from an adult who received the AZD1222 COVID-19 vaccine.

The V gene is TRBV5-4, the J gene TRBJ2-2; 10 nucleotides match TRBD2. With 4 bases clipped from V and 7 bases from J, the junction kept 10 bases outside the gene matches. Germline V gene data show CDR1 as SGHNT and CDR2 as YYREEE (reference sequence). The CDR3 consists of 16 residues. CDR3 sequence: CASSLGLAERYGELFF. In DNA, the CDR3 is TGTGCCAGCAGCCTCGGACTAGCGGAACGGTACGGGGAGCTGTTTTTT.

The rearrangement links TRBV9 to TRBJ1-1, with unresolved D. The germline V gene has CDR1 SGDLS and CDR2 YYNGEE. Trimming removed 1 base from V and 2 bases from J, with 6 bases in between. This CDR3 is 13 amino acids long. Here the CDR3 reads CASSVHSNTEAFF. The CDR3, as DNA: TGTGCCAGCAGCGTACACAGCAACACTGAAGCTTTCTTT.

The chain combines TRBV19 with TRBJ1-2; 7 nucleotides agree with TRBD1. V lost 6 bases and J lost 7; bases outside the gene matches: 11. Germline CDR1 is LNHDA and CDR2 is SQIVND (reference sequence). The CDR3 consists of 14 residues. The CDR3 reads CASRRQGGWTGYTF. The CDR3, as DNA: TGTGCCAGTAGGCGACAGGGCGGGTGGACTGGCTACACCTTC.

V usage is TRBV2 and J usage is TRBJ1-6; D remains unclear. The CDR3 length is 12 residues. V lost 6 bases and J 8 bases, leaving 8 bases between the germline ends. Germline assignment: CDR1 SNHLY and CDR2 FYNNEI. The CDR3 region is CASRTLDSPLHF. As DNA, the CDR3 is TGTGCCAGCAGGACCCTCGATTCACCCCTCCACTTT.

The V gene is TRBV7-9, the J gene TRBJ1-1; TRBD1 agrees at 7 bases. V lost 7 bases to trimming and J lost 6 bases; unmatched junction nucleotides: 20. This CDR3 region has 17 residues. Germline CDR1 is SEHNR and CDR2 is FQNEAQ (reference sequence). The CDR3 DNA reads as TGTGCCAGCATGTTTACAGGGGCTCCTCTAGAACACGCTGAAGCTTTCTTT. Its protein is CASMFTGAPLEHAEAFF.

The chain couples TRBV28 to TRBJ1-5; D not certain. Germline-derived CDR1 and CDR2 are MDHEN and SYDVKM. Trimming took off 4 bases at V and 3 bases at J, with 10 bases between the two ends. The CDR3 has 14 residues. As DNA, the CDR3 is TGTGCCAGCAGTTGGTCAGTCTTCAATCAGCCCCAGCATTTT. Translated: CASSWSVFNQPQHF.

The V and J genes are TRBV24-1 and TRBJ2-3; 9 bases are a match to TRBD1. V lost 3 bases to trimming and J lost 2 bases; unmatched junction nucleotides: 2. The germline V gene has CDR1 KGHDR and CDR2 SFDVKD. The CDR3 has 15 residues. The CDR3 nucleotides are TGTGCCACCAGTGATCAACAGGGGGCCACAGATACGCAGTATTTT. This sequence encodes CATSDQQGATDTQYF.

This rearrangement joins TRBV6-2 or TRBV6-3 to TRBJ1-5; TRBD1 matches at 7 bases. The CDR3 length is 16 residues. V lost 4 bases and J lost 4; bases outside the gene matches: 10. CDR1 is MNHEY and CDR2 is SVGEGT in the germline V gene. The CDR3 protein is CASSLRKGQPNQPQHF. The DNA of the CDR3 is TGTGCCAGCAGTTTACGGAAGGGACAGCCTAATCAGCCCCAGCATTTT.

The V and J genes are TRBV6-5 and TRBJ2-3; 9 positions match TRBD2. Looked up from germline, CDR1 is MNHEY and CDR2 is SVGAGI. The CDR3 consists of 16 residues. V shed 1 base, J shed 3 bases, and the junction held 5 bases outside the gene matches. CDR3 region: CASSYLRGGLTDTQYF. The CDR3, as DNA: TGTGCCAGCAGTTACTTGCGGGGGGGCCTGACAGATACGCAGTATTTT.

The CDR3 loop reads CATGKYGYTF. As DNA, the CDR3 is TGTGCCACCGGAAAATATGGCTACACCTTC. The chain joins TRBV28 to TRBJ1-2, with D hard to call. V was clipped by 10 bases and J by 5 bases, with 8 bases between them. The CDR3 runs 10 residues. CDR1 MDHEN and CDR2 SYDVKM come from the germline V gene.

V and J are TRBV12-3 or TRBV12-4 and TRBJ1-2; 7 positions match TRBD1. V dropped 5 bases and J dropped 6; count of bases not matched to a gene: 6. The CDR3 runs to 13 residues. Here the CDR3 DNA reads TGTGCCAGCAGTCCAGGGGGGTCGGATGGCTACACCTTC. Its translation: CASSPGGSDGYTF.

This clone was seen just once. The chain is built from TRBV4-3 and TRBJ2-5; 10 bases fit TRBD2. V dropped 0 bases and J dropped 9; count of bases not matched to a gene: 7. Germline lookup yields CDR1 LGHNA and CDR2 YSLEER. The CDR3 is 15 amino acids. CDR3 loop: CASSQDLQRGGAQYF. In DNA, the CDR3 is TGCGCCAGCAGCCAAGATCTTCAGCGGGGGGGTGCCCAGTACTTC.

The genes are TRBV24-1 and TRBJ2-6; the D is unclear. Germline assignment: CDR1 KGHDR and CDR2 SFDVKD. There are 15 residues in the CDR3. The V end lost 3 bases, the J end lost 1 base, and 6 bases lay between the germline ends. CDR3 in amino acids: CATSDSGSGANVLTF. In DNA form, the CDR3 reads TGTGCCACCAGTGATAGTGGATCTGGGGCCAACGTCCTGACTTTC.

V usage is TRBV7-2 and J usage is TRBJ1-5; TRBD1 aligns across 7 bases. The CDR3 is 15 residues long. V shed 2 bases and J 3 bases; nucleotides not matched to a gene: 4. From germline, CDR1 is SGHTA and CDR2 FQGNSA. The DNA of the CDR3 is TGTGCCAGCAGCTTACGACAGGGAGACAATCAGCCCCAGCATTTT. Protein: CASSLRQGDNQPQHF. Drawing the rest from reference TRBV7-2 and TRBJ1-5, the complete variable domain is GAGVSQSPSNKVTEKGKDVELRCDPISGHTALYWYRQSLGQGLEFLIYFQGNSAPDKSGLPSDRFSAERTGGSVSTLTIQRTQQEDSAVYLCASSLRQGDNQPQHFGDGTRLSIL.

The chain uses TRBV10-3 and TRBJ1-2; a weak D match, TRBD1 (6 bases). The V and J ends lost 3 bases and 5 bases respectively, with 10 bases between them. This CDR3 is built from 13 residues. Per germline, CDR1 ENHRY and CDR2 SYGVKD. DNA of the CDR3: TGTGCCATCAGTGATCCCCAGGGGTATGGCTACACCTTC. Its translation is CAISDPQGYGYTF.

The V gene is TRBV6-5, the J gene TRBJ2-7; 7 positions match TRBD1. Germline V gene data show CDR1 as MNHEY and CDR2 as SVGAGI. The CDR3 spans 14 residues. V was pared by 6 bases and J by 3 bases, with 8 bases of the junction left unmatched. The chain's CDR3 is CASSQGQPFYEQYF. CDR3 nucleotide sequence: TGTGCCAGCAGCCAGGGACAGCCGTTCTACGAGCAGTACTTC.

The rearrangement joins TRBV6-6 to TRBJ1-5, with 7 positions matching TRBD1. Trimming removed 7 bases from V and 1 base from J; junction bases left unmatched: 7. The CDR3 has 15 amino acids. In germline, CDR1 is MNHNY, CDR2 SVGAGI (reference sequence). CDR3 nucleotide sequence: TGTGCCAGCACCAGGGACAGTGGGAGCAATCAGCCCCAGCATTTT. Its protein product is CASTRDSGSNQPQHF.

The rearrangement uses TRBV10-1 and TRBJ1-5; a weak D match, TRBD1 (6 bases). V lost 7 bases and J lost 1, with 11 bases in between. The CDR3 contains 14 residues. The germline V gene encodes CDR1 WNHNN and CDR2 SYGVQD (reference sequence). As DNA, the CDR3 is TGCGCCAGCATCTTCGGGACAAGCAATCAGCCCCAGCATTTT. This codes for CASIFGTSNQPQHF.

V is TRBV5-1 and J is TRBJ2-4; 9 nucleotides line up with TRBD1. Germline CDR1 SGHRS, CDR2 YFSETQ. J lost 8 bases, V lost 7 bases, and 13 bases had no gene match. The CDR3 runs 15 residues. CDR3 sequence: CASSEGQQGADIQYF. CDR3 sequence (DNA): TGCGCCAGCTCTGAGGGCCAACAGGGGGCCGACATTCAGTACTTC.

This clone was recorded once. This rearrangement joins TRBV15 to TRBJ2-3; D not certain. The V gene lost 2 bases and the J gene lost 6 bases, with 9 bases spanning the gap. The CDR3 has 13 residues. Germline CDR1 LNHNV, CDR2 YYDKDF (reference sequence). CDR3 in DNA: TGTGCCACCAGCAGAAGCCCACAGGATACGCAGTATTTT. Amino acid sequence: CATSRSPQDTQYF. The variable domain in full, with the rest retrieved from reference TRBV15 and TRBJ2-3, is DAMVIQNPRYQVTQFGKPVTLSCSQTLNHNVMYWYQQKSSQAPKLLFHYYDKDFNNEADTPDNFQSRRPNTSFCFLDIRSPGLGDTAMYLCATSRSPQDTQYFGPGTRLTVL.

The J gene is TRBJ2-2, the V gene TRBV5-1; D is unclear. Trimming took off 0 bases at V and 1 base at J, with 10 bases between the two ends. Germline values: CDR1 SGHRS, CDR2 YFSETQ. CDR3 length: 16 amino acids. CDR3 nucleotide sequence: TGCGCCAGCAGCTTGGGGGCGCTAGGGAACACCGGGGAGCTGTTTTTT. This gives the protein CASSLGALGNTGELFF. Variable domain in full (rest from reference TRBV5-1 and TRBJ2-2): KAGVTQTPRYLIKTRGQQVTLSCSPISGHRSVSWYQQTPGQGLQFLFEYFSETQRNKGNFPGRFSGRQFSNSRSEMNVSTLELGDSALYLCASSLGALGNTGELFFGEGSRLTVL.

This chain joins TRBV7-9 and TRBJ1-3; 11 positions match TRBD1. Germline V lookup: CDR1 SEHNR, CDR2 FQNEAQ (reference sequence). The CDR3 consists of 14 residues. The V and J ends lost 3 bases and 9 bases, in that order; junction bases with no gene match: 4. The chain's CDR3 is CASSLGQGGATIYF. CDR3 nucleotide sequence: TGTGCCAGCAGCTTGGGACAGGGGGGTGCCACCATATATTTT.

CDR3 residues: CASSRQGTTDEQFF. In DNA, the CDR3 is TGTGCCAGCAGCCGACAGGGGACTACGGATGAGCAGTTCTTC. This chain uses TRBV11-3 with TRBJ2-1; a possible D gene is TRBD1 (8 bases). The germline V gene encodes CDR1 SGHNT and CDR2 YENEEA. Trimming removed 5 bases from V and 8 bases from J, with 16 bases in between. The CDR3 extends over 14 amino acids.

The chain recombines TRBV6-5 with TRBJ2-7; possibly TRBD1 or TRBD2 for D (5 bases each). Trimming took 0 bases from V and 3 from J, leaving 15 bases between them. CDR3 size: 16 residues. Germline-derived CDR1 and CDR2 are MNHEY and SVGAGI. The CDR3 DNA sequence: TGTGCCAGCAGTTACTCTGAAGGGGATGGAGGCTACGAGCAGTACTTC. Translation: CASSYSEGDGGYEQYF.